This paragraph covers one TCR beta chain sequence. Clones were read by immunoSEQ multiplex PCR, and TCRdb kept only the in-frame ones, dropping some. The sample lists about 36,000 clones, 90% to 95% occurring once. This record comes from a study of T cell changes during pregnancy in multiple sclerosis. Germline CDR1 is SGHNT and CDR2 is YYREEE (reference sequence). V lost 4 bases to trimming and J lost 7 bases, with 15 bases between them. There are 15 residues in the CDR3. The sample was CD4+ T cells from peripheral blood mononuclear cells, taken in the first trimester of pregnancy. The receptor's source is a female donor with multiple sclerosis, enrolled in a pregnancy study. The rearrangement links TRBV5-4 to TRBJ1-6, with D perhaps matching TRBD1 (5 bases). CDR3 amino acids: CASSPQQGRNSPLHF. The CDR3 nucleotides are TGTGCCAGCAGCCCACAGCAGGGTAGAAATTCACCCCTCCACTTT.